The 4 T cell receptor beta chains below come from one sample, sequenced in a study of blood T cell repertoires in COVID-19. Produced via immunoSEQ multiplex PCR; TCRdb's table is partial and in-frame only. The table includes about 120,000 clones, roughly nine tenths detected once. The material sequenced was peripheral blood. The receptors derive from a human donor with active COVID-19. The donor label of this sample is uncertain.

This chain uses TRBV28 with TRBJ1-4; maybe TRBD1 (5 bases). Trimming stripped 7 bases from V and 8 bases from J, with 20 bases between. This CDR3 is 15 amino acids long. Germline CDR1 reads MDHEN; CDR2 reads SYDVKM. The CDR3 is CASMGWGGEIEKLFF. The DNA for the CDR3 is TGTGCCAGCATGGGGTGGGGGGGTGAAATCGAAAAACTGTTTTTT.

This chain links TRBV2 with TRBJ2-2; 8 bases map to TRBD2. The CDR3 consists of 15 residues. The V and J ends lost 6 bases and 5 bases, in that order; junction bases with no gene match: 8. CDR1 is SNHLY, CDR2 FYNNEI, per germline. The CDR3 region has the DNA TGTGCCAGCAGGCCCGGGACTAGTATGACCGGGGAGCTGTTTTTT. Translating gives CASRPGTSMTGELFF. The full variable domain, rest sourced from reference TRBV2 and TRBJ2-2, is EPEVTQTPSHQVTQMGQEVILRCVPISNHLYFYWYRQILGQKVEFLVSFYNNEISEKSEIFDDQFSVERPDGSNFTLKIRSTKLEDSAMYFCASRPGTSMTGELFFGEGSRLTVL.

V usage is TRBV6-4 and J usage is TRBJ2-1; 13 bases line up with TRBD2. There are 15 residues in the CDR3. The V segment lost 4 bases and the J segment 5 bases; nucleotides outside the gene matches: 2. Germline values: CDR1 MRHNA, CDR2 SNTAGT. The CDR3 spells CASSVGTSGNNEQFF. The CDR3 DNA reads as TGTGCCAGCAGTGTCGGGACTAGCGGGAACAATGAGCAGTTCTTC.

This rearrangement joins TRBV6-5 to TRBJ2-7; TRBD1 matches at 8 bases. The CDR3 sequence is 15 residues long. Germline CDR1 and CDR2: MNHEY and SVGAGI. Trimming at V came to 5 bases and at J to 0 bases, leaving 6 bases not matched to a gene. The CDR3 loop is CASSHRGVTSYEQYF. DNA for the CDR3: TGTGCCAGCAGTCACAGGGGGGTAACCTCCTACGAGCAGTACTTC.